This T cell receptor beta chain was sequenced in a study of PD-1 blockade in classical Hodgkin lymphoma. Time point here: cycle 4 day 1 (C4D1), after more than 5 weeks of nivolumab. Each patient's relapse followed autologous stem cell transplantation, and brentuximab vedotin exposure varied. Profiling relied on immunoSEQ multiplex PCR, and the TCRdb table lists in-frame clones only, not all of them. The data contain around 50,000 clones, around 87% of them singletons. The CDR3 runs to 15 residues. The V gene's germline CDR1 is MNHNY and CDR2 SVGAGI (reference sequence). As concerns this clone: Mismatch with germline at one junction end may stem from a read error.

The genes are TRBV6-6 and TRBJ1-5, with no clear D. The sample was peripheral blood mononuclear cells (PBMCs), taken before the fourth cycle of nivolumab. The source of this sequence is a human donor with classical Hodgkin lymphoma. In nucleotides, the CDR3 is TGTGCCAGCACTCCTTTTACGGCTACTAATCATCCCCAGCATTTT. Translating it yields CASTPFTATNHPQHF.